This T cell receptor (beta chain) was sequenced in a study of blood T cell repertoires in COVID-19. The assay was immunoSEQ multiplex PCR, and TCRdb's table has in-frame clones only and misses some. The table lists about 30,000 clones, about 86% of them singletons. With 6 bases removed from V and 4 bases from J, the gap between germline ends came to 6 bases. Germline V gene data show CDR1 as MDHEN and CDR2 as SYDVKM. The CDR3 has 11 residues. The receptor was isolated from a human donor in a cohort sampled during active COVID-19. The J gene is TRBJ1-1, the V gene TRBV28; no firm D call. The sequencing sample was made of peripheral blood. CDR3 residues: CASSRFTEAFF. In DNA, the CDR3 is TGTGCCAGCAGCCGGTTCACTGAAGCTTTCTTT.